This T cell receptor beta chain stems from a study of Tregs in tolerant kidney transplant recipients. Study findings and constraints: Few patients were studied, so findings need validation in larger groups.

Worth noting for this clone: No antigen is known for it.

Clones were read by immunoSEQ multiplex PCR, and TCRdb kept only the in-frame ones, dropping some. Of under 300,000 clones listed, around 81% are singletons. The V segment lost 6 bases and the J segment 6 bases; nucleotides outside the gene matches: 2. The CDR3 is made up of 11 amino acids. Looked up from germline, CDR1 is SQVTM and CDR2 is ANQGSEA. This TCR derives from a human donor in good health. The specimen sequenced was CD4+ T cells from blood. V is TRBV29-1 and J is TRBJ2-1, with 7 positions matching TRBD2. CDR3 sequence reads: CSVWGGNEQFF. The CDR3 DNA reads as TGCAGCGTCTGGGGGGGCAATGAGCAGTTCTTC.